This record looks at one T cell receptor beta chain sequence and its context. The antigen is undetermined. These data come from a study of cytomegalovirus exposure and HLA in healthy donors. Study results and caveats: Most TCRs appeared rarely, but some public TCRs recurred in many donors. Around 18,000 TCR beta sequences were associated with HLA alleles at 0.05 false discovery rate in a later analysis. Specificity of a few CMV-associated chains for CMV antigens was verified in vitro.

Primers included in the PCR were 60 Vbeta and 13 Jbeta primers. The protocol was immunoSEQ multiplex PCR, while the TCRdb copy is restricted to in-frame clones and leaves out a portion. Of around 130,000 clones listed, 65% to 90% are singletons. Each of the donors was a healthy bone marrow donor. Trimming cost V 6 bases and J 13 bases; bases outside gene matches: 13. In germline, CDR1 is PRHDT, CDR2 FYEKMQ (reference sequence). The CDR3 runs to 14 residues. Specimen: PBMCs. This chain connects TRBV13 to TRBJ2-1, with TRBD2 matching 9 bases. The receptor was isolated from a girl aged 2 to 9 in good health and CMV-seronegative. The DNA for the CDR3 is TGTGCCAGCAGGATAGCGGGGGCGGGGGGACACCAGTTCTTC. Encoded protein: CASRIAGAGGHQFF.